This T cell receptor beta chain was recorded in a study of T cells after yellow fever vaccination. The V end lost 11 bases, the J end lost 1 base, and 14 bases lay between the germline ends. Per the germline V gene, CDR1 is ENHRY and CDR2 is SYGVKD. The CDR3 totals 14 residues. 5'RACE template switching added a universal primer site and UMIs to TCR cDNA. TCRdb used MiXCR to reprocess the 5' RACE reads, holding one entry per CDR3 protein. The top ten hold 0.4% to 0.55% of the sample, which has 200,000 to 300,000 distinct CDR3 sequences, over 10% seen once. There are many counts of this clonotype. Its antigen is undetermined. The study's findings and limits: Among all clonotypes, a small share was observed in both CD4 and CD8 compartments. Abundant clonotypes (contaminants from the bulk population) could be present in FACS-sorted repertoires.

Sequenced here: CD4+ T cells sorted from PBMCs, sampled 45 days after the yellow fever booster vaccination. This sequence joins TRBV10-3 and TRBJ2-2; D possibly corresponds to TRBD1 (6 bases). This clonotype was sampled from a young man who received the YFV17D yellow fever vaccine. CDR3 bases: TGTGCCGTCCGGTTGGGACAGAACACCGGGGAGCTGTTTTTT. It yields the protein CAVRLGQNTGELFF.